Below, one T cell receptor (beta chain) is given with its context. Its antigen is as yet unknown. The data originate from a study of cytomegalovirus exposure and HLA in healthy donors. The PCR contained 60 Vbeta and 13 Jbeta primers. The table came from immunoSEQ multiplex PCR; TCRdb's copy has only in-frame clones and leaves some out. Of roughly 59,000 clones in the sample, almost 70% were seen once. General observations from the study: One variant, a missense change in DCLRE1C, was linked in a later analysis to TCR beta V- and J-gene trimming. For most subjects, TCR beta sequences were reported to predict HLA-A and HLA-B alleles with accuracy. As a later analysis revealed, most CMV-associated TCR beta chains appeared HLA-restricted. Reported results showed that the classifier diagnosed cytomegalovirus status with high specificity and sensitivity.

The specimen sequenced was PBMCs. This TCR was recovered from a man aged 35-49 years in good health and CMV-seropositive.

CDR3 coding DNA: TGTGCCAGCAGCCAAACGGGACAGAATCAGGACACCATATATTTT. It specifies CASSQTGQNQDTIYF. The chain uses TRBV16 and TRBJ1-3; 7 nucleotides match TRBD1. This CDR3 is built from 15 residues. Germline CDR1 is KGHSY and CDR2 is FQNENV. With V trimmed by 2 bases and J by 8 bases, 9 bases remained unmatched.